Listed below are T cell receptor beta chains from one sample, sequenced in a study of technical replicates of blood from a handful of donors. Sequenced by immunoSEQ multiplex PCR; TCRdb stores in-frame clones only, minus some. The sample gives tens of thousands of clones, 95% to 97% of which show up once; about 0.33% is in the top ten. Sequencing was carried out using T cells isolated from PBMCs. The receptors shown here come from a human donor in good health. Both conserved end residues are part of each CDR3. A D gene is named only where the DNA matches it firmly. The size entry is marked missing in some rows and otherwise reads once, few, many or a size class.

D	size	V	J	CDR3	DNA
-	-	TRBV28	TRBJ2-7	CASSLNSPYEQYF	TGTGCCAGCAGTTTAAATAGTCCCTACGAGCAGTACTTC
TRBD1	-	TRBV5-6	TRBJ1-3	CASSRIRDSITGNTIYF	TGTGCCAGCAGCCGAATCCGGGACAGTATTACTGGAAACACCATATATTTT
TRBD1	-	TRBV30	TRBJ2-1	CARQGYNEQFF	TGTGCACGACAGGGCTACAATGAGCAGTTCTTC
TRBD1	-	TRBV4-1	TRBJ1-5	CASSHTGASNQPQHF	TGCGCCAGCAGCCACACAGGGGCTAGCAATCAGCCCCAGCATTTT
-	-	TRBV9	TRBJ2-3	CASSVSRVWDTQYF	TGTGCCAGCAGCGTAAGCAGGGTTTGGGATACGCAGTATTTT
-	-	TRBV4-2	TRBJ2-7	CASRDMAGTTRGYEQYF	TGTGCCAGCAGAGACATGGCTGGGACTACGAGGGGGTACGAGCAGTACTTC
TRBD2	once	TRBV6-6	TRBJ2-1	CASRPSGSHNEQFF	TGTGCCAGCAGACCTAGCGGGAGCCACAATGAGCAGTTCTTC
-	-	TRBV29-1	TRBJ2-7	CSVSSSDYYEQYF	TGCAGCGTTAGTTCGAGCGATTACTACGAGCAGTACTTC
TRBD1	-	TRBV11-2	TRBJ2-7	CASSLVGDRSYEQYF	TGTGCCAGCAGCTTAGTAGGGGACAGGTCCTACGAGCAGTACTTC
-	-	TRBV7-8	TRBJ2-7	CASSLRRDYFYEQYF	TGTGCCAGCAGCTTACGCCGCGACTATTTCTACGAGCAGTACTTC
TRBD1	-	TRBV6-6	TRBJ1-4	CASSHNRGQEKLFF	TGTGCCAGCAGTCACAACAGGGGGCAGGAAAAACTGTTTTTT
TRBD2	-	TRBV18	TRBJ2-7	CASSASGLAGVTSYEQYF	TGTGCCAGCTCAGCATCCGGACTAGCGGGAGTTACGTCCTACGAGCAGTACTTC
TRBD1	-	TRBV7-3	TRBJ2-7	CASSLKQGSEQYF	TGTGCCAGCAGCTTAAAACAGGGGAGCGAGCAGTACTTC
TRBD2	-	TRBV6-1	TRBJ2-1	CASSEGWSRTSGSRSYNEQFF	TGTGCCAGCAGTGAAGGTTGGAGCAGGACTAGCGGGAGTAGGTCCTACAATGAGCAGTTCTTC
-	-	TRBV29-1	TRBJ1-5	CSVGGDQPQHF	TGCAGCGTCGGGGGGGACCAGCCCCAGCATTTT
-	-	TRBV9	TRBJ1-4	CASSGDLGGFNEKLFF	TGTGCCAGCAGCGGAGACTTGGGGGGTTTTAATGAAAAACTGTTTTTT
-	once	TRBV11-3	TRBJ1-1	CASSPSRGRNTEAFF	TGTGCCAGCAGCCCGTCGCGGGGCAGGAACACTGAAGCTTTCTTT
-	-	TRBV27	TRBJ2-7	CASSSRGMVGYEQYF	TGTGCCAGCAGTTCTCGCGGGATGGTTGGATACGAGCAGTACTTC
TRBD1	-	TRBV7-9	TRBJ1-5	CASSAGQASNQPQHF	TGTGCCAGCAGCGCTGGACAGGCTAGCAATCAGCCCCAGCATTTT
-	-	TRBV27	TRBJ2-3	CASSPTASTDTQYF	TGTGCCAGCAGTCCGACAGCTAGCACAGATACGCAGTATTTT
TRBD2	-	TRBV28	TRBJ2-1	CASSLLGLAVGEQFF	TGTGCCAGCAGTCTCCTAGGACTAGCAGTCGGTGAGCAGTTCTTC
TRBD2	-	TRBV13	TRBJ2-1	CASSFLAGYQYEQFF	TGTGCCAGCAGCTTTTTAGCGGGATATCAATATGAGCAGTTCTTC
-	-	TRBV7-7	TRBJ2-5	CASSSELAWRETQYF	TGTGCTAGCAGCTCGGAACTAGCTTGGCGGGAGACCCAGTACTTC
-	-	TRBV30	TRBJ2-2	CAWRQNLQTGELFF	TGTGCCTGGAGACAAAACCTCCAGACCGGGGAGCTGTTTTTT
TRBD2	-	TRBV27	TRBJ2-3	CASSLFSGSTDTQYF	TGTGCCAGCAGTTTATTTAGCGGGAGCACAGATACGCAGTATTTT
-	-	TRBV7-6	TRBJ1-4	CASSPHQEKLFF	TGTGCCAGCAGCCCTCATCAGGAAAAACTGTTTTTT
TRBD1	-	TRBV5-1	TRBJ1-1	CASDRTGTNTEAFF	TGCGCCAGCGACCGGACAGGAACAAACACTGAAGCTTTCTTT
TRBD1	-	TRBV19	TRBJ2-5	CASQDRGSIETQYF	TGTGCCAGCCAGGACAGGGGGTCAATTGAGACCCAGTACTTC
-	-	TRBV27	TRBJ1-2	CASSFSRGAADGYTF	TGTGCCAGCAGTTTTAGTCGGGGGGCGGCAGATGGCTACACCTTC
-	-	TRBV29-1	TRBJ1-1	CSVEPGGGGTEAFF	TGCAGCGTTGAGCCCGGGGGGGGTGGGACTGAAGCTTTCTTT
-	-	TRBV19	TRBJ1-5	CASSIGLAGNQPQHF	TGTGCCAGTAGTATAGGGTTGGCGGGAAATCAGCCCCAGCATTTT
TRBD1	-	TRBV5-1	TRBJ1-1	CASSGGQLNTEAFF	TGCGCCAGCAGCGGGGGACAGTTGAACACTGAAGCTTTCTTT